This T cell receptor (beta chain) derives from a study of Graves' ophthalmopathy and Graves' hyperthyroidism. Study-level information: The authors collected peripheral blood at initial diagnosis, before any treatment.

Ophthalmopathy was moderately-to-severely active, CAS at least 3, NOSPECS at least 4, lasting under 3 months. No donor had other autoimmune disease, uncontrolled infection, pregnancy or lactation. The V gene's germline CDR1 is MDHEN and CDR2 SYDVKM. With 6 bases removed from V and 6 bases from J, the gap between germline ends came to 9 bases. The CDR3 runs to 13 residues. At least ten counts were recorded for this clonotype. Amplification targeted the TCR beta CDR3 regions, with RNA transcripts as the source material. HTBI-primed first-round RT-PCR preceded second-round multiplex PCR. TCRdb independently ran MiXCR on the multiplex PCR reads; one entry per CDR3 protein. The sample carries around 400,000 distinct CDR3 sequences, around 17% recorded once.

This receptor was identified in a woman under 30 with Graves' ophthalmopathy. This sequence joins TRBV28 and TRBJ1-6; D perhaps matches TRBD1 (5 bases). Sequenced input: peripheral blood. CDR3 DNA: TGTGCCAGCAGGCTGGGGGGTAATTCACCCCTCCACTTT. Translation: CASRLGGNSPLHF.